Given below is one T cell receptor (beta chain) in context. These data are taken from a study of blood T cell repertoires in COVID-19. Study-level information: Sites in the United States, Italy and Spain provided acute and convalescent COVID-19 samples. PBMCs, B-cell-depleted T cells, or T cells provided the cDNA or gDNA that made up the material.

The CDR3 sequence is 15 residues long. Germline V lookup: CDR1 SGHTA, CDR2 FQGTGA. V gave up 5 bases and J gave up 1 base, with 14 bases separating them. Authors' methods: Reference gene primers were amplified, and this amplification served to estimate nucleated cell counts. Clones were sequenced by immunoSEQ multiplex PCR, and TCRdb holds only the in-frame ones, with some missing. The D gene and trimming were derived from the DNA, and the V and J assignments and clone size from that table. The sample lists some 40,000 clones; 75% to 90% were seen once. Sequencing was performed on peripheral blood. This chain connects TRBV7-3 to TRBJ1-1; D is possibly TRBD1 (6 bases). This TCR was recovered from an older man with acute or convalescent COVID-19. The CDR3 DNA is TGTGCCAGCAGCCTCTACCAGGGGCCGAACACTGAAGCTTTCTTT. It codes for CASSLYQGPNTEAFF.